The 10 T cell receptor beta chains below all came from one sample that was sequenced in a study of PD-1 blockade in classical Hodgkin lymphoma (TCRdb year 2020). The library was built by means of the immunoSEQ multiplex PCR assay. Here the immuneACCESS table is served through TCRdb, limited to in-frame sequences with V and J called. Missing clones are a known gap in these copies; in checked studies unresolved V genes cover under half, and the rest lacks a known reason. The sample has tens of thousands of clones on record, 65% to 85% of them singletons. In total, the top ten clones hold roughly 15% of the sample. Taken with the paper, the label for time point translates to: cycle 1 day 1 (C1D1), immediately before nivolumab initiation. Every trial patient had relapsed after autologous stem cell transplantation, and cohorts A, B and C differed in prior brentuximab vedotin exposure. The source material was peripheral blood mononuclear cells (PBMCs), sampled at baseline. The receptors shown here come from a human donor with classical Hodgkin lymphoma.

This chain uses TRBV4-1 with TRBJ2-3; 8 nucleotides line up with TRBD1. V shed 0 bases, J shed 4 bases, and the junction held 3 bases outside the gene matches. Germline values: CDR1 MGHRA, CDR2 YSYEKL. The CDR3 consists of 15 residues. CDR3 nucleotides: TGCGCCAGCAGCCAAGAGGACAGGGCGGCAGATACGCAGTATTTT. Protein sequence: CASSQEDRAADTQYF.

The chain carries TRBV6-1 and TRBJ1-5, with D hard to call. The V end was cut by 8 bases, the J end by 4 bases, with 9 bases between. The CDR3 has 12 residues. In germline, CDR1 is MNHNS, CDR2 SASEGT. The DNA for the CDR3 is TGTGCCAGCCGTAACACAAATCAGCCCCAGCATTTT. Translated, it gives CASRNTNQPQHF.

V is TRBV7-3 and J is TRBJ2-3; 11 positions agree with TRBD2. The trim removed 4 bases at V and 0 bases at J, leaving 6 bases unmatched. The germline CDR1 and CDR2 sequences are SGHTA and FQGTGA. The CDR3 covers 17 residues. This chain's CDR3 is CASSSTTSGTSTDTQYF. The CDR3 DNA reads as TGTGCCAGCAGCTCCACGACTAGCGGGACTAGCACAGATACGCAGTATTTT.

This clone was seen only a few times. The V and J genes are TRBV5-5 and TRBJ2-6; TRBD1 is a possible D gene (5 bases). Germline loops: CDR1 SGHKS, CDR2 YYEKEE (reference sequence). Trimming cost V 1 base and J 2 bases, with 10 bases left between them. The CDR3 is 16 residues long. The CDR3 sequence: CASSLPGLTGANVLTF. Here the CDR3 DNA reads TGTGCCAGCAGCTTGCCAGGGCTTACTGGGGCCAACGTCCTGACTTTC.

The V call is TRBV27, the J call TRBJ2-1, with TRBD2 as a possible D gene (6 bases). Germline CDR1 is MNHEY and CDR2 is SMNVEV (reference sequence). Trimming pared 5 bases from V and 9 bases from J, leaving 29 bases between. The CDR3 has 18 amino acids. CDR3 region: CASSLRTSSVASVGEQFF. Here the CDR3 DNA reads TGTGCCAGCAGTCTCCGGACCTCTAGCGTCGCCTCTGTTGGTGAGCAGTTCTTC.

The gene calls are TRBV7-3 and TRBJ2-1, with 7 positions matching TRBD2. The CDR3 runs 13 residues. With V trimmed by 6 bases and J by 7 bases, 6 bases remained unmatched. Germline CDR1 and CDR2: SGHTA and FQGTGA. The CDR3 DNA reads TGTGCCAGCAGTCCTTCTAGCGGAAATGAGCAGTTCTTC. It yields the protein CASSPSSGNEQFF. The variable domain in full, with the rest retrieved from reference TRBV7-3 and TRBJ2-1, is GAGVSQTPSNKVTEKGKYVELRCDPISGHTALYWYRQSLGQGPEFLIYFQGTGAADDSGLPNDRFFAVRPEGSVSTLKIQRTERGDSAVYLCASSPSSGNEQFFGPGTRLTVL.

The chain carries TRBV6-5 and TRBJ2-1, with D unclear. V lost 6 bases, J lost 4 bases, and 16 bases lay in between. CDR3 length: 15 residues. The germline CDR1 and CDR2 sequences are MNHEY and SVGAGI. CDR3 nucleotides: TGTGCCAGCAGGGGGTTTGGGGTCGGTTACAATGAGCAGTTCTTC. Translating it yields CASRGFGVGYNEQFF.

The J gene is TRBJ1-3, the V gene TRBV5-1; tentative D call: TRBD1 (6 bases). The CDR3 loop spans 16 amino acids. The V gene lost 3 bases and the J gene lost 3 bases, with 16 bases spanning the gap. Germline values: CDR1 SGHRS, CDR2 YFSETQ. CDR3 coding DNA: TGCGCCAGCAGCTCCCGCCAACAGGGACTTGGAAACACCATATATTTT. Translation: CASSSRQQGLGNTIYF.

The V gene is TRBV5-4, the J gene TRBJ1-1; D not resolved. V lost 0 bases, J lost 3 bases, and 12 bases lay in between. Germline CDR1 SGHNT, CDR2 YYREEE (reference sequence). CDR3 length: 15 amino acids. The CDR3 sequence is CASSLDPGRDTEAFF. As DNA, the CDR3 is TGTGCCAGCAGCTTGGACCCAGGTAGGGACACTGAAGCTTTCTTT.

CDR3 nucleotide sequence: TGTGCCAGCAGCCGCACAGGGTTTAGCAATCAGCCCCAGCATTTT. It codes for CASSRTGFSNQPQHF. The chain uses TRBV6-6 and TRBJ1-5; TRBD1 is a possible D gene (6 bases). The CDR3 extends over 15 amino acids. Per the germline V gene, CDR1 is MNHNY and CDR2 is SVGAGI (reference sequence). V was pared by 6 bases and J by 0 bases, with 12 bases between.